This T cell receptor beta chain was documented in a study of T cell responses to AZD1222 COVID-19 vaccine. Regarding the study as a whole: Donors skewed white British and female; clonal diversity was possibly underestimated. Of the AZD1222 recipients, only 6 or 7 were seropositive at baseline.

A single count supports this clone. The antigen is undetermined. This table comes from immunoSEQ multiplex PCR, and its TCRdb copy is limited to in-frame clones, with some not included. Of tens of thousands of clones detected, roughly 88% appear once; the ten largest clones hold roughly 3.6%. Germline V gene sequence: CDR1 SNHLY, CDR2 FYNNEI. Trimming cost V 6 bases and J 10 bases, with 15 bases left between them. The CDR3 totals 12 residues. Doses given second, at about 4 or about 12 weeks, were pooled. This specimen was peripheral blood, taken 28 days after the second AZD1222 dose. The chain employs TRBV2 and TRBJ1-2, with TRBD1 as a possible D gene (6 bases). The sequence was collected from an adult who received the AZD1222 COVID-19 vaccine. CDR3 nucleotide sequence: TGTGCCAGCAGCCGTTGGACAGAACTCTACACCTTC. Translation: CASSRWTELYTF.